What follows describes a single TCR beta chain. Its antigen is unknown. The data were obtained in a study of blood T cells in healthy people across ages. The people who gave samples were healthy Caucasians from Russia, aged about 6 to 95. Regarding the study as a whole: Naive CD4+ cell counts and diversity both ran higher in long-lived than in aged donors.

Trimming stripped 8 bases from V and 3 bases from J, with 11 bases between. CDR3 length equals 12 residues. Through a sample-barcoded 5' primer and a J-beta primer mix, a second PCR was run for about 6 to 11 cycles. Template switching added a 12-random-nucleotide identifier to every cDNA molecule. Researchers report that each sample yielded at least 2.5 million CDR3-containing paired-end reads. TCRdb itself ran the 5' RACE reads through MiXCR, one entry per CDR3 protein. The repertoire holds 630,000 or so distinct CDR3 sequences, with roughly 30% as singletons. The chain carries TRBV12-3 or TRBV12-4 and TRBJ2-7; maybe TRBD2 (6 bases). The sample taken for sequencing was blood. This sequence originates from a woman older than 75 in good health. The CDR3 spells CASGRGGYEQYF. CDR3 DNA: TGTGCCAGCGGACGGGGAGGCTACGAGCAGTACTTC.